This entry lists 4 T cell receptor beta chains sequenced from one sample in a study of T cell changes during pregnancy in multiple sclerosis. Profiled with immunoSEQ multiplex PCR; TCRdb holds only in-frame clones, not every one. The sample holds around 60,000 clones, around 89% seen once. This specimen was peripheral blood, taken in the first trimester of pregnancy. All receptors derive from a female donor with multiple sclerosis, enrolled in a pregnancy study.

J is TRBJ2-1 and V is TRBV7-6; D uncertain. The germline V gene has CDR1 SGHVS and CDR2 FNYEAQ. The V end was cut by 2 bases, the J end by 2 bases, with 16 bases between. The CDR3 is 17 residues long. The CDR3 is CASSLSPSSATYNEQFF. The CDR3 DNA reads as TGTGCCAGCAGCTTAAGCCCCTCGTCTGCCACCTACAATGAGCAGTTCTTC.

The rearrangement uses TRBV30 and TRBJ2-1, with TRBD1 as a possible D gene (6 bases). This CDR3 spans 15 amino acids. Trimming stripped 4 bases from V and 4 bases from J, with 17 bases between. Germline V gene lookup returns CDR1 GTSNPN and CDR2 SVGIG (reference sequence). The CDR3 here is CAWIPGAPRYNEQFF. Here the CDR3 DNA reads TGTGCCTGGATACCAGGGGCCCCCCGATACAATGAGCAGTTCTTC.

The J gene is TRBJ2-2, the V gene TRBV2; D may be TRBD2 (6 bases). The CDR3 contains 16 residues. V dropped 4 bases and J dropped 1 base, with 13 bases sitting between them. The germline V gene has CDR1 SNHLY and CDR2 FYNNEI. CDR3 sequence: CASSGGVTRNTGELFF. The DNA for the CDR3 is TGTGCCAGCAGTGGCGGGGTTACTAGGAACACCGGGGAGCTGTTTTTT.

The V and J genes are TRBV11-3 and TRBJ2-1, with D perhaps TRBD1 (6 bases). Trimming cost V 3 bases and J 3 bases, with 15 bases left between them. This CDR3 region has 16 residues. Germline CDR1 reads SGHNT; CDR2 reads YENEEA. CDR3 sequence (DNA): TGTGCCAGCAGCTTCCGCGGTGGGGGCTTCTACAATGAGCAGTTCTTC. This encodes CASSFRGGGFYNEQFF. Supplemented by reference TRBV11-3 and TRBJ2-1, the full variable domain reads EAGVVQSPRYKIIEKKQPVAFWCNPISGHNTLYWYLQNLGQGPELLIRYENEEAVDDSQLPKDRFSAERLKGVDSTLKIQPAELGDSAVYLCASSFRGGGFYNEQFFGPGTRLTVL.